The 18 T cell receptor beta chains listed next were all sequenced from one sample in a study of cytomegalovirus exposure and HLA in healthy donors (dated by TCRdb to between 2016 and 2019). To prepare the library, the immunoSEQ multiplex PCR assay was applied. For the multiplex PCR, a mixture combining 60 forward primers for TCR Vbeta segments and 13 reverse primers for TCR Jbeta segments was used. The table was pulled from immuneACCESS by TCRdb, which kept in-frame rearrangements only. Such tables lose some clones; where checked, under half of the loss comes from unresolved V genes, and the rest has no known cause. The sample has 85,000 to 100,000 clones on record, around three quarters of them singletons. The ten largest clones capture more than 2.5% of the sample. Sequencing was performed on PBMCs. These receptors came from a male donor in good health and CMV-seropositive.

The J gene is TRBJ1-2, the V gene TRBV28; D not certain. In germline, CDR1 is MDHEN, CDR2 SYDVKM. The CDR3 is 12 residues long. The V gene lost 7 bases and the J gene lost 1 base, with 7 bases spanning the gap. The CDR3 nucleotides are TGTGCCAGCACTACTCTTAACTATGGCTACACCTTC. Encoded protein: CASTTLNYGYTF.

The genes are TRBV6-1 and TRBJ2-2; TRBD2 matches at 11 bases. With 6 bases clipped from V and 7 bases from J, the junction kept 7 bases outside the gene matches. The germline CDR1 and CDR2 sequences are MNHNS and SASEGT. The CDR3 has 15 residues. For the CDR3, the DNA is TGTGCCAGCAGGGAGGGGACTAGCGGTGGCGGGGAGCTGTTTTTT. Protein product: CASREGTSGGGELFF.

This sequence joins TRBV27 and TRBJ1-3, with a tentative D call TRBD1 (5 bases). The V gene lost 8 bases and the J gene lost 0 bases, with 14 bases spanning the gap. Germline values: CDR1 MNHEY, CDR2 SMNVEV (reference sequence). The CDR3 totals 15 residues. The chain's CDR3 is CASAPFQGSGNTIYF. The DNA for the CDR3 is TGTGCCAGCGCCCCCTTTCAGGGCTCTGGAAACACCATATATTTT.

This clone was recorded only once. DNA for the CDR3: TGTGCCAGCAGCGTAGCCGCGGGGCCGAACACTGAAGCTTTCTTT. Translation gives CASSVAAGPNTEAFF. This chain joins TRBV9 and TRBJ1-1; TRBD1 might be the D (5 bases). Looked up from germline, CDR1 is SGDLS and CDR2 is YYNGEE. Trimming took 0 bases from V and 1 from J, leaving 10 bases between them. The CDR3 covers 15 residues.

The rearrangement joins TRBV5-1 to TRBJ2-2; D is perhaps TRBD1 (6 bases). The germline V gene encodes CDR1 SGHRS and CDR2 YFSETQ. The CDR3 extends over 16 amino acids. V was trimmed by 0 bases and J by 2 bases, leaving 11 bases between them. CDR3 residues: CASSLEQGLNTGELFF. CDR3 in DNA: TGCGCCAGCAGCTTGGAACAGGGCCTCAACACCGGGGAGCTGTTTTTT.

The rearrangement uses TRBV2 and TRBJ2-6; 7 bases line up with TRBD1. After removal of 6 bases from V and 1 base from J, the junction contained 6 bases not matched to a gene. Looked up from germline, CDR1 is SNHLY and CDR2 is FYNNEI. The CDR3 is 16 amino acids. The CDR3, as DNA: TGTGCCAGCAGGAGGGACAGCTTATCTGGGGCCAACGTCCTGACTTTC. Translated, it gives CASRRDSLSGANVLTF. Full variable domain (outside the CDR3, taken from reference TRBV2 and TRBJ2-6): EPEVTQTPSHQVTQMGQEVILRCVPISNHLYFYWYRQILGQKVEFLVSFYNNEISEKSEIFDDQFSVERPDGSNFTLKIRSTKLEDSAMYFCASRRDSLSGANVLTFGAGSRLTVL.

This clone was counted between two and nine times. This sequence joins TRBV18 and TRBJ2-7, with no clear D. Germline CDR1 is KGHSH and CDR2 is LQKENI. The CDR3 covers 15 residues. V gave up 3 bases and J gave up 0 bases, with 12 bases separating them. CDR3: CASSPSVESSYEQYF. The CDR3 DNA is TGTGCCAGCTCACCCTCGGTGGAGAGCTCCTACGAGCAGTACTTC.

The V gene is TRBV10-2, the J gene TRBJ1-1, with D tentatively TRBD1 (5 bases). CDR1 and CDR2 from the germline V gene are WSHSY and SAAADI. The CDR3 has 14 residues. Trimming removed 2 bases from V and 1 base from J, with 8 bases in between. In DNA, the CDR3 is TGCGCCAGCAGTGAGAGGGGTGAGAACACTGAAGCTTTCTTT. This encodes CASSERGENTEAFF.

The V and J genes are TRBV18 and TRBJ2-5; possible D gene TRBD1, 6 bases. Trimming took off 3 bases at V and 4 bases at J, with 12 bases between the two ends. CDR1 KGHSH and CDR2 LQKENI come from the germline V gene. This CDR3 region has 14 residues. The CDR3: CASSPGLGGETQYF. CDR3 nucleotide sequence: TGTGCCAGCTCACCGGGGCTAGGGGGAGAGACCCAGTACTTC. Full variable domain (missing parts from reference TRBV18 and TRBJ2-5): NAGVMQNPRHLVRRRGQEARLRCSPMKGHSHVYWYRQLPEEGLKFMVYLQKENIIDESGMPKERFSAEFPKEGPSILRIQQVVRGDSAAYFCASSPGLGGETQYFGPGTRLLVL.

The V call is TRBV30, the J call TRBJ1-5; no clear D. The CDR3 extends over 15 amino acids. Trimming left V 0 bases short and J 4 bases short, with 13 bases between. CDR1 and CDR2 from the germline V gene are GTSNPN and SVGIG (reference sequence). The CDR3 here is CAWSVGGNSNQPQHF. CDR3 nucleotide sequence: TGTGCCTGGAGTGTAGGAGGGAACTCTAATCAGCCCCAGCATTTT.

The chain carries TRBV6-1 and TRBJ2-3; 7 bases fit TRBD2. V trimming: 6 bases; J trimming: 6 bases; junction bases outside the gene matches: 6. The CDR3 contains 13 residues. From germline, CDR1 is MNHNS and CDR2 SASEGT. The CDR3 reads CASRRLAGDTQYF. CDR3 DNA sequence: TGTGCCAGCAGGAGACTAGCAGGGGATACGCAGTATTTT.

This clone was picked up one time. The V and J genes are TRBV9 and TRBJ2-7, with TRBD2 identical over 7 bases. Germline-derived CDR1 and CDR2 are SGDLS and YYNGEE. The CDR3 length is 14 residues. J lost 3 bases, V lost 0 bases, and 3 bases had no gene match. The chain's CDR3 is CASSVEGGGYEQYF. CDR3 coding DNA: TGTGCCAGCAGCGTAGAAGGCGGGGGCTACGAGCAGTACTTC.

This clone was counted a few times. V is TRBV5-4 and J is TRBJ1-3; 7 nucleotides align to TRBD1. The CDR3 sequence is 15 residues long. The V gene's germline CDR1 is SGHNT and CDR2 YYREEE (reference sequence). The V gene end was trimmed by 5 bases and the J gene end by 10 bases; junction bases not matched to a gene: 15. CDR3 sequence: CASRSDREVGGTIYF. The CDR3 coding sequence is TGTGCCAGCAGATCTGACAGGGAAGTTGGGGGAACCATATATTTT.

The rearrangement links TRBV5-4 to TRBJ2-7; weak D call: TRBD1 (6 bases). V lost 1 base to trimming and J lost 0 bases, with 14 bases between them. Germline V gene data show CDR1 as SGHNT and CDR2 as YYREEE (reference sequence). The CDR3 has 16 residues. The CDR3 reads CASSLKTGKGSYEQYF. As DNA, the CDR3 is TGTGCCAGCAGCTTGAAAACAGGGAAAGGCTCCTACGAGCAGTACTTC.

This clone was detected once. V usage is TRBV6-1 and J usage is TRBJ2-5; TRBD2 aligns across 10 bases. The CDR3 loop spans 14 amino acids. Germline CDR1 is MNHNS and CDR2 is SASEGT. With 6 bases clipped from V and 2 bases from J, the junction kept 3 bases outside the gene matches. CDR3 in amino acids: CASRIAGGQETQYF. CDR3 nucleotides: TGTGCCAGCAGAATAGCGGGGGGACAAGAGACCCAGTACTTC.

The chain is built from TRBV6-5 and TRBJ2-3, with 7 bases that match TRBD1. Germline V gives CDR1 MNHEY, CDR2 SVGAGI. The CDR3 extends over 16 amino acids. V trimming: 2 bases; J trimming: 0 bases; junction bases outside the gene matches: 5. CDR3 sequence reads: CASSYGQAMSTDTQYF. CDR3 nucleotide sequence: TGTGCCAGCAGTTACGGACAGGCTATGAGCACAGATACGCAGTATTTT.

The chain is built from TRBV12-5 and TRBJ1-1; D ambiguous. Germline loops: CDR1 LGHNT, CDR2 FRNRAP. V lost 4 bases, J lost 0 bases, and 6 bases lay in between. The CDR3 consists of 13 residues. CDR3 loop: CASGYGVNTEAFF. CDR3 DNA sequence: TGTGCTAGTGGTTACGGGGTGAACACTGAAGCTTTCTTT.

This clone was observed a single time. The chain recombines TRBV5-4 with TRBJ2-3, with 7 bases fitting TRBD1. Germline lookup yields CDR1 SGHNT and CDR2 YYREEE (reference sequence). The V and J ends lost 4 bases and 3 bases, in that order; junction bases with no gene match: 5. This CDR3 region has 14 residues. The CDR3 DNA is TGTGCCAGCAGCCCAGGGGGTTTGACAGATACGCAGTATTTT. As protein: CASSPGGLTDTQYF.